Below are 8 T cell receptor beta chains sequenced from a single sample in a study of blood T cell repertoires in COVID-19. Here immunoSEQ multiplex PCR was the method, and the copy in TCRdb shows in-frame clones only, minus some. The sample lists approximately 300,000 clones, about 85% occurring once. Input material: PBMCs or T cells enriched from blood (not recorded which). These receptors originate from a woman aged 25 to 39 who had been exposed to COVID-19.

The table lists this clone with a few counts. The chain carries TRBV6-5 and TRBJ1-1; 7 bases line up with TRBD1. Trimming at V came to 5 bases and at J to 7 bases, leaving 7 bases not matched to a gene. The germline gives CDR1 MNHEY, CDR2 SVGAGI. The CDR3 totals 13 residues. CDR3 sequence (DNA): TGTGCCAGCAGTCTTGGCAGGGGGTTTGAAGCTTTCTTT. Translating gives CASSLGRGFEAFF.

The gene calls are TRBV7-2 and TRBJ1-3, with 8 bases lining up with TRBD1. V shed 5 bases, J shed 2 bases, and the junction held 5 bases outside the gene matches. The CDR3 covers 15 residues. Germline assignment: CDR1 SGHTA and CDR2 FQGNSA. The CDR3 coding sequence is TGTGCCAGCAGCATCAAGACAGGGGCTGGAAACACCATATATTTT. Translation: CASSIKTGAGNTIYF.

The chain combines TRBV7-9 with TRBJ2-7; the match to TRBD2 covers 12 bases. Trimming at V came to 6 bases and at J to 6 bases, leaving 15 bases not matched to a gene. In germline, CDR1 is SEHNR, CDR2 FQNEAQ (reference sequence). The CDR3 extends over 17 amino acids. CDR3 in amino acids: CASSTSGRTLRVFEQYF. The CDR3 coding sequence is TGTGCCAGCAGTACTAGCGGGAGGACACTTAGGGTCTTCGAGCAGTACTTC.

The chain couples TRBV5-1 to TRBJ2-2; 10 bases agree with TRBD1. V gave up 2 bases and J gave up 5 bases; unmatched junction bases: 6. Germline V gene lookup returns CDR1 SGHRS and CDR2 YFSETQ. The CDR3 is made up of 16 amino acids. The CDR3 nucleotides read TGCGCCAGCAGCTTCCGACAGGGGGCCGGAACCGGGGAGCTGTTTTTT. The encoded protein is CASSFRQGAGTGELFF.

Only a few counts were recorded for this clone. The V gene is TRBV29-1, the J gene TRBJ1-2, with 7 bases matching TRBD1. CDR1 and CDR2 from the germline V gene are SQVTM and ANQGSEA. CDR3 length: 13 amino acids. Trimming at V came to 6 bases and at J to 4 bases, leaving 8 bases not matched to a gene. CDR3 DNA: TGCAGCGTCAACCCAGGGGGTAGCTATGGCTACACCTTC. Translation gives CSVNPGGSYGYTF.

The genes are TRBV19 and TRBJ1-6, with D hard to call. V lost 0 bases and J 6 bases, leaving 9 bases between the germline ends. CDR3 length: 15 residues. Germline V CDR1 and CDR2: LNHDA, SQIVND (reference sequence). CDR3 DNA sequence: TGTGCCAGTAGTATAGAGGGAGAACCTAATTCACCCCTCCACTTT. Amino acids: CASSIEGEPNSPLHF.

The chain is built from TRBV11-3 and TRBJ1-3; D not resolved. The V end lost 0 bases, the J end lost 0 bases, and 24 bases lay between the germline ends. Germline V lookup: CDR1 SGHNT, CDR2 YENEEA. The CDR3 runs 21 residues. The CDR3 protein is CASSLDLSQPTKSDSGNTIYF. The CDR3 coding sequence is TGTGCCAGCAGCTTAGACCTTTCCCAGCCGACAAAGTCGGACTCTGGAAACACCATATATTTT. Based on the CDR3 plus reference TRBV11-3 and TRBJ1-3, the full variable domain is EAGVVQSPRYKIIEKKQPVAFWCNPISGHNTLYWYLQNLGQGPELLIRYENEEAVDDSQLPKDRFSAERLKGVDSTLKIQPAELGDSAVYLCASSLDLSQPTKSDSGNTIYFGEGSWLTVV.

The V call is TRBV5-4, the J call TRBJ2-1; D not certain. Trimming cost V 4 bases and J 9 bases, with 8 bases left between them. Germline CDR1 SGHNT, CDR2 YYREEE (reference sequence). The CDR3 has 11 amino acids. Here the CDR3 reads CASSLYSEQFF. The CDR3 nucleotides read TGTGCCAGCAGCCTTTATTCTGAGCAGTTCTTC.